What follows are 18 T cell receptor beta chains derived from one specimen sequenced in a study of response to subunit inactivated influenza vaccine. TCRdb fed the RT-PCR reads into MiXCR, producing one record per CDR3 protein. The repertoire holds approximately 530,000 distinct CDR3 sequences, with around 7.7% as singletons. The sequencing used PBMCs from blood, collected about 23 months after vaccination. The source is a man in his fifties or sixties who received an inactivated influenza vaccine.

The chain uses TRBV3-1 and TRBJ1-4, with D uncertain. The V end was cut by 3 bases, the J end by 8 bases, with 10 bases between. In germline, CDR1 is LGHDT, CDR2 YNNKEL (reference sequence). The CDR3 has 13 amino acids. CDR3 region: CASSQGLREKLFF. Here the CDR3 DNA reads TGTGCCAGCAGCCAGGGTCTTCGGGAAAAACTGTTTTTT.

This rearrangement joins TRBV12-3 or TRBV12-4 to TRBJ1-2; possible D gene TRBD1, 5 bases. The ends were cut back, 1 base at V and 5 bases at J, with 8 bases in the middle. The CDR3 totals 13 residues. The CDR3: CASSLDRIYGYTF. The CDR3 DNA sequence: TGTGCCAGCAGTTTAGACAGGATTTATGGCTACACCTTC.

This clonotype was detected only a few times. The gene calls are TRBV20-1 and TRBJ2-5; no clear D. Trimming took 2 bases from V and 2 from J, leaving 21 bases between them. The CDR3 has 17 residues. Germline V gives CDR1 DFQATT, CDR2 SNEGSKA (reference sequence). The CDR3 is CSARIPLYAEIQETQYF. Written as DNA, the CDR3 is TGCAGTGCTAGAATCCCCCTCTACGCGGAAATACAAGAGACCCAGTACTTC.

The J gene is TRBJ2-5, the V gene TRBV12-3 or TRBV12-4; TRBD1 aligns across 7 bases. This CDR3 is built from 14 residues. V lost 6 bases, J lost 2 bases, and 6 bases stayed unmatched. The CDR3 nucleotides read TGTGCCAGCAGCTGGGGGACAGTACAAGAGACCCAGTACTTC. Encoded protein: CASSWGTVQETQYF.

There are a few counts of this clonotype. The chain carries TRBV3-1 and TRBJ1-6; a weak D match, TRBD1 (5 bases). Trimming removed 5 bases from V and 6 bases from J, with 11 bases in between. In germline, CDR1 is LGHDT, CDR2 YNNKEL (reference sequence). The CDR3 spans 14 residues. CDR3 coding DNA: TGTGCCAGCAGCTCAGGGAGGCGTAATTCACCCCTCCACTTT. The encoded protein is CASSSGRRNSPLHF.

This clonotype was picked up many times. The V gene is TRBV7-2, the J gene TRBJ2-2; D is possibly TRBD1 (5 bases). In germline, CDR1 is SGHTA, CDR2 FQGNSA. The germline V and J ends were trimmed by 4 bases and 6 bases, with 12 bases remaining between them. The CDR3 sequence is 14 residues long. CDR3 in DNA: TGTGCCAGCAGCTCTCAGGGATCGTCCGGGGAGCTGTTTTTT. Residues: CASSSQGSSGELFF. Supplemented by reference TRBV7-2 and TRBJ2-2, the full variable domain reads GAGVSQSPSNKVTEKGKDVELRCDPISGHTALYWYRQSLGQGLEFLIYFQGNSAPDKSGLPSDRFSAERTGGSVSTLTIQRTQQEDSAVYLCASSSQGSSGELFFGEGSRLTVL.

A few counts support this clonotype. A much bigger clone sits one base away, suggesting this may be a read error. The V call is TRBV12-3 or TRBV12-4, the J call TRBJ1-2, with D possibly being TRBD1 (6 bases). This CDR3 region has 16 residues. The CDR3 nucleotides are TGTGTCAGCAGTTTTTCTCCCGGGGGGCTGATCTATGGCTACACCTTC. Residues: CVSSFSPGGLIYGYTF.

The CDR3 DNA reads as TGTGCCAGCTCACCACCGGGGGGGCTGGGCGGAAAACTGTTTTTT. As protein: CASSPPGGLGGKLFF. The chain joins TRBV18 to TRBJ1-4; maybe TRBD1 (6 bases). V lost 0 bases and J lost 10, with 15 bases in between. This CDR3 has 15 residues. From germline, CDR1 is KGHSH and CDR2 LQKENI.

This clonotype was counted a few times. The chain is built from TRBV24-1 and TRBJ2-5; 7 bases agree with TRBD1. The CDR3 totals 14 residues. The germline V gene has CDR1 KGHDR and CDR2 SFDVKD. Unmatched junction bases numbered 5, after V lost 4 bases and J lost 4 bases. CDR3 bases: TGTGCCACCAGTGAAACCGGGACAGTAGAGACCCAGTACTTC. This encodes CATSETGTVETQYF.

This clonotype was counted a few times. The gene calls are TRBV5-1 and TRBJ2-3, with D perhaps TRBD2 (5 bases). The germline CDR1 and CDR2 sequences are SGHRS and YFSETQ. This CDR3 region has 17 residues. V lost 1 base to trimming and J lost 1 base, with 16 bases between them. CDR3 in DNA: TGCGCCAGCAGCTTGTCTCTTGCGGGCGACCGCACAGATACGCAGTATTTT. It translates to CASSLSLAGDRTDTQYF. The whole variable domain, remainder taken from reference TRBV5-1 and TRBJ2-3, is KAGVTQTPRYLIKTRGQQVTLSCSPISGHRSVSWYQQTPGQGLQFLFEYFSETQRNKGNFPGRFSGRQFSNSRSEMNVSTLELGDSALYLCASSLSLAGDRTDTQYFGPGTRLTVL.

The CDR3 coding sequence is TGTGCCAGCAGCTTTCCCTTAATGACCGGGACTAGCGGGAGCCAGACCTACAATGAGCAGTTCTTC. Translated: CASSFPLMTGTSGSQTYNEQFF. This chain uses TRBV7-2 with TRBJ2-1, with 14 bases aligning to TRBD2. The germline V gene encodes CDR1 SGHTA and CDR2 FQGNSA. This CDR3 comprises 22 residues. Trimming cost V 3 bases and J 2 bases; bases outside gene matches: 18.

There are a few counts of this clonotype. In nucleotides, the CDR3 is TGTGCCATCAGTTCGGGACAAGCGATGCAGTACTTC. It yields the protein CAISSGQAMQYF. The V and J genes are TRBV10-3 and TRBJ2-7; possible D gene TRBD1, 6 bases. Germline CDR1 reads ENHRY; CDR2 reads SYGVKD. Trimming took 5 bases from V and 9 from J, leaving 14 bases between them. CDR3 size: 12 residues.

The V gene is TRBV4-1, the J gene TRBJ2-3; D not resolved. The CDR3 has 14 residues. Germline V CDR1 and CDR2: MGHRA, YSYEKL. V was pared by 0 bases and J by 3 bases, with 7 bases between. Here the CDR3 reads CASSQESGTDTQYF. The DNA of the CDR3 is TGCGCCAGCAGCCAAGAATCTGGGACAGATACGCAGTATTTT.

V and J are TRBV7-3 and TRBJ2-2; D is unresolved. This CDR3 is 16 amino acids long. V was trimmed by 2 bases and J by 0 bases, leaving 10 bases between them. Germline assignment: CDR1 SGHTA and CDR2 FQGTGA. The CDR3 here is CASSLFRPANTGELFF. The CDR3 coding sequence is TGTGCCAGCAGCTTATTCAGGCCCGCGAACACCGGGGAGCTGTTTTTT.

V and J are TRBV20-1 and TRBJ2-5; TRBD1 might be the D (5 bases). The V gene lost 6 bases and the J gene lost 5 bases, with 13 bases spanning the gap. Germline CDR1 reads DFQATT; CDR2 reads SNEGSKA (reference sequence). The length of the CDR3 is 12 residues. CDR3 nucleotides: TGCAGTGCAAAGGACATGAGGGAGACCCAGTACTTC. Translating gives CSAKDMRETQYF.

Many counts were recorded for this clonotype. The rearrangement links TRBV27 to TRBJ2-1, with TRBD1 identical over 8 bases. The junction had 5 bases not matched to a gene; V was cut back by 5 bases and J by 5 bases. The CDR3 contains 14 residues. The germline CDR1 and CDR2 sequences are MNHEY and SMNVEV (reference sequence). Written as DNA, the CDR3 is TGTGCCAGCAGTAGGCAGGGGGCTCACAATGAGCAGTTCTTC. Its protein product is CASSRQGAHNEQFF.

The chain has TRBV7-8 and TRBJ1-1; D remains unclear. Germline loops: CDR1 SGHVS, CDR2 FQNEAQ. The CDR3 length is 14 residues. V lost 7 bases, J lost 1 base, and 13 bases lay in between. CDR3 in amino acids: CASNPGRANTEAFF. CDR3 DNA: TGTGCCAGCAACCCGGGGAGAGCGAACACTGAAGCTTTCTTT. The variable domain in full, with the rest retrieved from reference TRBV7-8 and TRBJ1-1, is GAGVSQSPRYKVAKRGQDVALRCDPISGHVSLFWYQQALGQGPEFLTYFQNEAQLDKSGLPSDRFFAERPEGSVSTLKIQRTQQEDSAVYLCASNPGRANTEAFFGQGTRLTVV.

The chain recombines TRBV20-1 with TRBJ1-6; D is undetermined. V lost 7 bases, J lost 0 bases, and 13 bases lay in between. From germline, CDR1 is DFQATT and CDR2 SNEGSKA (reference sequence). The CDR3 has 15 amino acids. The CDR3 nucleotides are TGCAGTGTCCGGCAGACTATCTCCTATAATTCACCCCTCCACTTT. The encoded protein is CSVRQTISYNSPLHF.